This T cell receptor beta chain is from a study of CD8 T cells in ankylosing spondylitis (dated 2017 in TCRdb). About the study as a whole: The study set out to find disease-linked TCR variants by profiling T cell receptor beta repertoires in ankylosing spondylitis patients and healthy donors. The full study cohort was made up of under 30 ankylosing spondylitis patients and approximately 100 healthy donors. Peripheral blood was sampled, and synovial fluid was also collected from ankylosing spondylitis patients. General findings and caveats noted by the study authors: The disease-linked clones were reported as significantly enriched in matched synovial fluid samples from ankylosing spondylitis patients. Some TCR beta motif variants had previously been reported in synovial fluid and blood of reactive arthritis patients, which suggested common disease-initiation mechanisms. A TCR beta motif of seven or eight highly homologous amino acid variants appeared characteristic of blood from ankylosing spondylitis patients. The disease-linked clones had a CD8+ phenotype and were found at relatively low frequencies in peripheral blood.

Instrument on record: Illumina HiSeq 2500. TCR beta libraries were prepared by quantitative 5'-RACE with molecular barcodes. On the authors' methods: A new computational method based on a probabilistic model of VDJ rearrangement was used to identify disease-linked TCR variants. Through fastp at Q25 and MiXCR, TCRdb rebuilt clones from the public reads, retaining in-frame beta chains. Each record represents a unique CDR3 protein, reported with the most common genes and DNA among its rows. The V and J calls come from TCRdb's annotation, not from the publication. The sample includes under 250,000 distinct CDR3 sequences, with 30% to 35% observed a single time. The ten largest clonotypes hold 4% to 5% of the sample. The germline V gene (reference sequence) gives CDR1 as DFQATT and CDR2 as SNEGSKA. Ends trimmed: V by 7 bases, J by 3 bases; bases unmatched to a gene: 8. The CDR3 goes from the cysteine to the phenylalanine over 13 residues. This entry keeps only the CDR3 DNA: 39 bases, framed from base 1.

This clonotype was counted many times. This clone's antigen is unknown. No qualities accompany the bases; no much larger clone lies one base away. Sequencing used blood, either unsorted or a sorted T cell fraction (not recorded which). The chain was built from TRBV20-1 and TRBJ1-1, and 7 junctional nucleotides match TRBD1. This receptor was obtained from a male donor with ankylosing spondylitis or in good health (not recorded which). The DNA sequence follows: TGCAGTGTAAAGGCCGACAGGGACACTGAAGCTTTCTTT. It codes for CSVKADRDTEAFF.